In this sample, the clone carrying this TCR beta chain turned up a few times. Antigen specificity is unknown. These data originate in a study of CD8 T cells in ankylosing spondylitis. Regarding the study as a whole: Peripheral blood held disease-linked clones only at relatively low frequency, and these were CD8+. Seven to nine highly homologous variants formed a TCR beta motif that appeared characteristic of ankylosing spondylitis blood.

TCRdb used MiXCR to reprocess the 5' RACE reads, holding one entry per CDR3 protein. The data show 750,000 to 850,000 distinct CDR3 sequences, 10% to 15% seen once. CDR1 DFQATT and CDR2 SNEGSKA come from the germline V gene (reference sequence). The CDR3 consists of 13 residues. Deletions cut 6 bases from V and 5 bases from J, with 14 bases between. This clonotype was obtained from a male donor with ankylosing spondylitis. Sequenced material: blood, either unsorted or a sorted T cell fraction (not recorded which). The V call is TRBV20-1, the J call TRBJ2-1; D tentatively fits TRBD1 or TRBD2 (5 bases each). CDR3 nucleotide sequence: TGCAGTGCCCTCCGGGACCTTAACAATGAGCAGTTCTTC. It yields the protein CSALRDLNNEQFF.